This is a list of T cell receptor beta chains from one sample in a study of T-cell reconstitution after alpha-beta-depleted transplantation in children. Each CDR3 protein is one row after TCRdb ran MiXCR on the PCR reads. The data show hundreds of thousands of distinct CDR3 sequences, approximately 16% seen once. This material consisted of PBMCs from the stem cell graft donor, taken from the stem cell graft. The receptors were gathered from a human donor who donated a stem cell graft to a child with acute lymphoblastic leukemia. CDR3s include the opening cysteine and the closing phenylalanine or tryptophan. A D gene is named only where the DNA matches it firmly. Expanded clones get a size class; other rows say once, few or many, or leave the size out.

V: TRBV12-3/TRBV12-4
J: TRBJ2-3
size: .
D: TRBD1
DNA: TGTGCCAGCAGTTTCGTGGGACAGGGCCACACAGATACGCAGTATTTT
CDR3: CASSFVGQGHTDTQYF

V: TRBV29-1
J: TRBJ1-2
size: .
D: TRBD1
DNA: TGCAGCGTTGAAGATCTTCGGGGACAGGCTGGTGGGTCTAACTATGGCTACACCTTC
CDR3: CSVEDLRGQAGGSNYGYTF

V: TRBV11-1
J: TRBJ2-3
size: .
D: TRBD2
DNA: TGTGCCAGCAGCTCATTCAGACTAGCGGGGTCGTTAAGCCCAGATACGCAGTATTTT
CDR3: CASSSFRLAGSLSPDTQYF

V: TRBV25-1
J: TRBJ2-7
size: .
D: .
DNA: TGTGCCACCCTGACAGGTGGGAACAACGAGCAGTACTTC
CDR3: CATLTGGNNEQYF

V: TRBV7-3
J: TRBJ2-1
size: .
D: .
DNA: TGTGCCAGCAGGACCTACGAGGGGGAGCAGTTCTTC
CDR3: CASRTYEGEQFF

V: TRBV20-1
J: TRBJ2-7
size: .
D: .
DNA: TGCAGTGCTAGCGAACAGGCATACGAGCAGTACTTC
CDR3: CSASEQAYEQYF

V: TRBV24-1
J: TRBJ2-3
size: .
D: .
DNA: TGTGCCACCAGTGACAGAGGAGGGGTGCGGGATACGCAGTATTTT
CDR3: CATSDRGGVRDTQYF

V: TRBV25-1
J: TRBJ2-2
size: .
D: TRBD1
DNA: TGTGCCAGCAGACGGACAGGGGATAGACCCGGGGAGCTGTTTTTT
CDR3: CASRRTGDRPGELFF

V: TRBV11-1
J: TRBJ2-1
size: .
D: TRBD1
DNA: TGTGCCAGCAGCTTAGCGCTCTGGACAGGGGAAGATCGTAATGAGCAGTTCTTC
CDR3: CASSLALWTGEDRNEQFF

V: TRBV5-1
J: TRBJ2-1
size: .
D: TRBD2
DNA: TGCGCCAGCAGCCACCCCCGGGGACTAGCGGGAGATGAGCAGTTCTTC
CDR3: CASSHPRGLAGDEQFF

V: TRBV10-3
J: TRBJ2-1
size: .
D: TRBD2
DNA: TGTGCCATCAGTGAGTCAGTCGGGCTAGCGGGAGGTGAAAATGAGCAGTTCTTC
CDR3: CAISESVGLAGGENEQFF

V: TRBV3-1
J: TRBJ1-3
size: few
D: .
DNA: TGTGCCAGCAGCCCGGCAGCAGGCGGCGGAAACACCATATATTTT
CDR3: CASSPAAGGGNTIYF

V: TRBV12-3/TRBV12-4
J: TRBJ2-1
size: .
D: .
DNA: TGTGCCAGCGGCAGAGGCAGGGGTTCGAGTAGCAATGAGCAGTTCTTC
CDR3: CASGRGRGSSSNEQFF

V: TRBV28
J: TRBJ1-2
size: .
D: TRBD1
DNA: TGTGCCAGCAGTTTAGTATCCAGGGGGAGCGACTATGGCTACACCTTC
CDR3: CASSLVSRGSDYGYTF

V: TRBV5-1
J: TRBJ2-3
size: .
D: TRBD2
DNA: TGCGCCAGCGCCTCCGGGGAGAGACTAGCGATTATGGGGAGGGCAGATACGCAGTATTTT
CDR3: CASASGERLAIMGRADTQYF

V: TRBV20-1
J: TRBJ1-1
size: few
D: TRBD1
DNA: TGCAGTGCCACCGACAGGGAGGGGCGGACTGAAGCTTTCTTT
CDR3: CSATDREGRTEAFF

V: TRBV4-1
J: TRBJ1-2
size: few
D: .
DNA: TGCGCCAGCAGCCTCGACCCGGAATTCTATGGCTACACCTTC
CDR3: CASSLDPEFYGYTF

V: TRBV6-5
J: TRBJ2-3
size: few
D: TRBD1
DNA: TGTGCCAGCAGTTACGGTCAGGGGGCCAGAGATACGCAGTATTTT
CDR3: CASSYGQGARDTQYF

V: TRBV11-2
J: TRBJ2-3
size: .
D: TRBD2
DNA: TGTGCCAGCACCCAGGGACTATTCGCCCCAGATACGCAGTATTTT
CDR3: CASTQGLFAPDTQYF

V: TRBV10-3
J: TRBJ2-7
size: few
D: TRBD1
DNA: TGTGCCATCAGTCCCACAGGGGAGTCCTACGAGCAGTACTTC
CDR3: CAISPTGESYEQYF

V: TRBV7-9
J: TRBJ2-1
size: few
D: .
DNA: TGTGCCAGCAGCTTATTCCCAGGGTACAATGAGCAGTTCTTC
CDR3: CASSLFPGYNEQFF

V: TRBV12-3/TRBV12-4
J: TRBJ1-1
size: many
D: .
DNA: TGTGCCAGCAGGGGTTTAATGGGGCTGGGGACTGAAGCTTTCTTT
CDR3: CASRGLMGLGTEAFF

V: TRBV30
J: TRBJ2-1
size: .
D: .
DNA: TGTGCCTGGAGTGTACGGGGTACTGAGCAGTTCTTC
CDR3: CAWSVRGTEQFF

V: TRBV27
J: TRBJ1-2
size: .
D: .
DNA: TGTGCCAGCAGTTTAAGTGGTCCCCTAGGCTACACCTTC
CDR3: CASSLSGPLGYTF

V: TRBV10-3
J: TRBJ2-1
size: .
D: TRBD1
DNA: TGTGCCATCAGGGTAGGGACAGGGGGCAATGAGCAGTTCTTC
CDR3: CAIRVGTGGNEQFF

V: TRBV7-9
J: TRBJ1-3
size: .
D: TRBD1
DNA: TGTGCCAGCAGCTTAGTAGGGACAGGCAGCTCTGGAAACACCATATATTTT
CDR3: CASSLVGTGSSGNTIYF

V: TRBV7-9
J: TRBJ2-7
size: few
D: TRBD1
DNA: TGTGCCAGCAGCACACGGGACAGGGTGTACGAGCAGTACTTC
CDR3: CASSTRDRVYEQYF

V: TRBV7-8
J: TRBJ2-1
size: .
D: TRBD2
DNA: TGTGCCAGCAGCCCGTACTCAGCGGGAGATAATGAGCAGTTCTTC
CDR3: CASSPYSAGDNEQFF

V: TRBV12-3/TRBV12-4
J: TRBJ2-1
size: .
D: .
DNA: TGTGCCAGCAGCTTACCGGGACCAATCAATGAGCAGTTCTTC
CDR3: CASSLPGPINEQFF

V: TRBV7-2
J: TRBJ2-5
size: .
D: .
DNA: TGTGCCAGCAGCCAGGCGGGAAAGGAGACCCAGTACTTC
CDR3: CASSQAGKETQYF

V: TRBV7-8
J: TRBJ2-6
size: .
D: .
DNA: TGTGCCAGCAGCTTAAGACGAATTAACTCTGGGGCCAACGTCCTGACTTTC
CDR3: CASSLRRINSGANVLTF

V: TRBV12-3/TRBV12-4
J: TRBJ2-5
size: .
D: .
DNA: TGTGCCAGCAGTTACACACCAGAGACCCAGTACTTC
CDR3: CASSYTPETQYF

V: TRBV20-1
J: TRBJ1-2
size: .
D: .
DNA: TGCAGTGCTAGAGATACAGGCTATGGCTACACCTTC
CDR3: CSARDTGYGYTF

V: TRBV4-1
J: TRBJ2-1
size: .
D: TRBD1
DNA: TGCGCCAGCAGCCTACCGCCGGGACAGGGATTCAATGAGCAGTTCTTC
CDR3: CASSLPPGQGFNEQFF

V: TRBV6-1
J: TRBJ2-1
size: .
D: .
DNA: TGTGCCTCCTCATGGGGTCTCCTGTACAATGAGCAGTTCTTC
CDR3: CASSWGLLYNEQFF

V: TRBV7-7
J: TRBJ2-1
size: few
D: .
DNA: TGTGCCATCCTCGACTTCCGCACATATCGCTCCTACAATGAGCAGTTCTTC
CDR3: CAILDFRTYRSYNEQFF

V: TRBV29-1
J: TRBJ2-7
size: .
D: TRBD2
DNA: TGCAGCGTGCGGGGTGTTCAGGGAGAAGCGGGGGAGCAGTACTTC
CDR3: CSVRGVQGEAGEQYF

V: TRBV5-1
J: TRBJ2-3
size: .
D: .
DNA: TGCGCCAGCAGCTTGGCCGGTCCTGGCCGACGGTGGGCAGATACGCAGTATTTT
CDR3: CASSLAGPGRRWADTQYF

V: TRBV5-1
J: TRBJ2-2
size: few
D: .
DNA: TGCGCCAGCAGCTCGGACTTGACCGGGGAGCTGTTTTTT
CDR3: CASSSDLTGELFF

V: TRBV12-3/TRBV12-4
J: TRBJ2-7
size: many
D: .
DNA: TGTGCCAGCAGTTTCAGAGGGGGCTACGAGCAGTACTTC
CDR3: CASSFRGGYEQYF

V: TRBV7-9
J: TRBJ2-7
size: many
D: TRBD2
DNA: TGTGCCAGCAGCTTAGGTGAGAGCGGGAGGGCCTACGAGCAGTACTTC
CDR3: CASSLGESGRAYEQYF

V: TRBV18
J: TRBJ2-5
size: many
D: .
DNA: TGTGCCAGCTCACCAGAGGCGGAGACCCAGTACTTC
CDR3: CASSPEAETQYF

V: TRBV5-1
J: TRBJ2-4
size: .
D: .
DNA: TGCGCCAGCAGCTTGGCCTATAGGGGTCCATCCAAAAACATTCAGTACTTC
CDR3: CASSLAYRGPSKNIQYF

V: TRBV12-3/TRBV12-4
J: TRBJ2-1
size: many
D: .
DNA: TGTGCCAGCAATGTCTCCAGGAATGAGCAGTTCTTC
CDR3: CASNVSRNEQFF

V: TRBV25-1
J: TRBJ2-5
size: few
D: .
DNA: TGTGCCAGCAGCCCGTGGGGCGAAGAGACCCAGTACTTC
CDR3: CASSPWGEETQYF